This is a list of T cell receptor beta chains from one sample in a study of T cell responses to AZD1222 COVID-19 vaccine. The method was immunoSEQ multiplex PCR; TCRdb's version includes in-frame clones alone and lacks a portion of them. The table has 100,000 to 150,000 clones, 75% to 95% seen once; the top ten hold approximately 5.9%. The sequencing here drew on peripheral blood, taken on day 0 of AZD1222 vaccination. The source of these receptors is an adult in good health. Both conserved end residues are part of each CDR3. D genes are given only for firm matches. Clone size is not always given. Where it is, it says once, few, many or a class for expanded clones.

TGTGCCACCAGCCTAGCGGGATATCAGGAGACCCAGTACTTC,CATSLAGYQETQYF,TRBJ2-5,TRBD2,NA,TRBV24-1
TGTGCCAGCAGTGAGAACAGCTTGGAGATCCAGTACTTC,CASSENSLEIQYF,TRBJ2-5,NA,NA,TRBV2
TGTGCCAGCTCACCGGGGCCTCAGGAGCCCCAGCATTTT,CASSPGPQEPQHF,TRBJ1-5,NA,few,TRBV18
TGTGCCTGGAGTTACAGGGGCGCAGATACGCAGTATTTT,CAWSYRGADTQYF,TRBJ2-3,TRBD1,NA,TRBV30
TGTGCCAGCACCGACCGGGGCCTCGATACGCAGTATTTT,CASTDRGLDTQYF,TRBJ2-3,NA,NA,TRBV7-3
TGTGCCAGCACCGGGAGGGGGGGCACTGAAGCTTTCTTT,CASTGRGGTEAFF,TRBJ1-1,NA,once,TRBV12-3/TRBV12-4
TGCGCCAGCAGCTTGGCAGGGGCTAGCAATCAGCCCCAGCATTTT,CASSLAGASNQPQHF,TRBJ1-5,NA,NA,TRBV5-1
TGTGCCAGCAGCTCTCGGAGGGCGTGGACCCAGTACTTC,CASSSRRAWTQYF,TRBJ2-5,NA,once,TRBV5-8
TGTGCCAGCAGTGAAAGCCTCCAGTATGCTAACTATGGCTACACCTTC,CASSESLQYANYGYTF,TRBJ1-2,NA,once,TRBV25-1
TGTGCCAGCAGCCTCCGGGGGGACGGCTTCAATCAGCCCCAGCATTTT,CASSLRGDGFNQPQHF,TRBJ1-5,NA,NA,TRBV3-1/TRBV3-2
TGCAGTGCTAGTTTGGGAGTTGTAGCGAAAAACATTCAGTACTTC,CSASLGVVAKNIQYF,TRBJ2-4,NA,NA,TRBV20-1
TGTGCCAGTAGCGACCGGGGGAGGGGTGGCTCACCCCTCCACTTT,CASSDRGRGGSPLHF,TRBJ1-6,NA,NA,TRBV19
TGTGCCATCGCCCAGGGGGACAGGGAACCCCAGCATTTT,CAIAQGDREPQHF,TRBJ1-5,TRBD1,NA,TRBV10-3
TGCAGCGTCGATGGACAGGGGGTCCAAGAGACCCAGTACTTC,CSVDGQGVQETQYF,TRBJ2-5,TRBD1,NA,TRBV29-1
TGCGCCAGCAGCCAAGCAGGTGGTGGGGGATTTTCGGCCTACGAGCAGTACTTC,CASSQAGGGGFSAYEQYF,TRBJ2-7,NA,NA,TRBV4-1
TGTGCCAGCAGCGTAGAGGGGATGCCGTCACCCCTCCACTTT,CASSVEGMPSPLHF,TRBJ1-6,NA,NA,TRBV9
TGTGCCAGCAGCCAACAGGGTTCAGTCACTGAAGCTTTCTTT,CASSQQGSVTEAFF,TRBJ1-1,NA,NA,TRBV14
TGTGCCAGCAGTCCGTCCGAGGGCGATGGTCATTCACCCCTCCACTTT,CASSPSEGDGHSPLHF,TRBJ1-6,NA,NA,TRBV27
TGTGCCAGCAGCCAAGCACGGACTAGCGGGAGGGGGTCCTACGAGCAGTACTTC,CASSQARTSGRGSYEQYF,TRBJ2-7,TRBD2,few,TRBV3-1/TRBV3-2
TGTGCCAGCAGCTTGGCGGGACAGGGGGCTGGTTCACCCCTCCACTTT,CASSLAGQGAGSPLHF,TRBJ1-6,TRBD1,NA,TRBV5-4
TGCGCCAGCAGCCGGGGGATCCCCCCAACGGGATACAATGAGCAGTTCTTC,CASSRGIPPTGYNEQFF,TRBJ2-1,NA,NA,TRBV5-1
TGTGCCAGCAGCCGCCCCGGACAGGGGGTCTATGGCTACACCTTC,CASSRPGQGVYGYTF,TRBJ1-2,TRBD1,NA,TRBV28
TGTGCCAGCAGGCCAGGGCAGGGGGACGAGCAGTACTTC,CASRPGQGDEQYF,TRBJ2-7,TRBD1,NA,TRBV5-6
TGTGCCAGCAGTTCTGGAGGGGTGGGCTACACCTTC,CASSSGGVGYTF,TRBJ1-2,NA,once,TRBV12-3/TRBV12-4
TGTGCCATCCGGGGAGACTTCTCGAACACTGAAGCTTTCTTT,CAIRGDFSNTEAFF,TRBJ1-1,NA,NA,TRBV24-1
TGCGCCAGCAGCTTATGGACTAGCGGGAGCACAGATACGCAGTATTTT,CASSLWTSGSTDTQYF,TRBJ2-3,TRBD2,once,TRBV5-1
TGTGCCTGGAGTTTGGGGGGCGAAAATAATTCACCCCTCCACTTT,CAWSLGGENNSPLHF,TRBJ1-6,NA,NA,TRBV30
TGTGCCAGCAGCCAATTCCGGGATCGGAACAATGAGCAGTTCTTC,CASSQFRDRNNEQFF,TRBJ2-1,NA,NA,TRBV3-1/TRBV3-2
TGTGCCAGTAGCAGACTATTGGGACAGTCCTACGAGCAGTACTTC,CASSRLLGQSYEQYF,TRBJ2-7,TRBD1,once,TRBV19
TGTGCCAGTAGTCCCAGGACAGACTCCTACAATGAGCAGTTCTTC,CASSPRTDSYNEQFF,TRBJ2-1,NA,NA,TRBV19
TGTGCCAGCAGGCCACCAACGGGAGGAGACTATGGCTACACCTTC,CASRPPTGGDYGYTF,TRBJ1-2,NA,NA,TRBV3-1/TRBV3-2
TGTGCCAGCAGTTTGAGGGACGGGGCTTTCTTT,CASSLRDGAFF,TRBJ1-1,NA,NA,TRBV28
TGTGCCAGCGGCCCACCGGTCACAGATACGCAGTATTTT,CASGPPVTDTQYF,TRBJ2-3,NA,NA,TRBV6-5